Listed below are T cell receptor beta chains from one sample, sequenced in a study of beta chain features in type 1 diabetes. Sequenced by immunoSEQ multiplex PCR; TCRdb stores in-frame clones only, minus some. The sample holds approximately 200,000 clones, over 8.5% seen once. The sample taken for sequencing was naive CD4+ T cells from blood. The receptor source for this set is a woman aged 18-30 years in good health. CDR3s include the opening cysteine and the closing phenylalanine or tryptophan. A D gene is named only where the DNA matches it firmly. Not all rows give a size; the values are once, few, many and, for expanded clones, a class.

v_call	d_call	clone_size	j_call	cdr3_length	cdr3_aa	cdr3_nt
TRBV27	-	-	TRBJ1-3	13	CASSLAGGGTIYF	TGTGCCAGCAGCCTCGCCGGCGGAGGCACCATATATTTT
TRBV5-1	-	-	TRBJ2-5	14	CASTKTGGGETQYF	TGCGCCAGCACCAAGACCGGTGGGGGGGAGACCCAGTACTTC
TRBV29-1	-	-	TRBJ2-3	13	CSVEVGQGDTQYF	TGCAGCGTTGAAGTTGGCCAGGGGGATACGCAGTATTTT
TRBV10-2	-	few	TRBJ2-7	14	CASSAAGRSYEQYF	TGCGCCAGCAGTGCCGCGGGGCGATCCTACGAGCAGTACTTC
TRBV5-1	-	few	TRBJ1-2	15	CASSFFHGDTYGYTF	TGCGCCAGCAGCTTTTTCCACGGGGACACCTATGGCTACACCTTC
TRBV4-1	-	few	TRBJ1-6	18	CASSQDEVASSYNSPLHF	TGCGCCAGCAGCCAAGATGAGGTGGCGAGCTCCTATAATTCACCCCTCCACTTT
TRBV6-5	-	few	TRBJ2-1	14	CASSTDSPRNEQFF	TGTGCCAGCAGTACGGACAGCCCCCGCAATGAGCAGTTCTTC
TRBV7-9	-	few	TRBJ1-2	14	CASSLETGIYGYTF	TGTGCCAGCAGCTTAGAAACAGGGATCTATGGCTACACCTTC
TRBV12-5	-	-	TRBJ1-6	14	CASGEGTESSPLHF	TGTGCTAGTGGGGAGGGTACGGAGAGTTCACCCCTCCACTTT
TRBV14	TRBD1	-	TRBJ1-6	15	CASSQTGVGNSPLHF	TGTGCCAGCAGCCAGACAGGGGTAGGCAATTCACCCCTCCACTTT
TRBV19	-	once	TRBJ1-1	12	CASRGANTEAFF	TGTGCTAGTAGGGGGGCGAACACTGAAGCTTTCTTT
TRBV5-1	-	-	TRBJ1-2	14	CASSLDSRNYGYTF	TGCGCCAGCAGCTTGGACAGCCGAAACTATGGCTACACCTTC
TRBV4-1	TRBD2	few	TRBJ2-7	15	CASSQGLAETYEQYF	TGCGCCAGCAGCCAGGGACTAGCGGAAACCTACGAGCAGTACTTC
TRBV18	TRBD1	-	TRBJ1-2	13	CASSQQGNYGYTF	TGTGCCAGCTCACAACAGGGGAACTATGGCTACACCTTC
TRBV7-2	TRBD1	-	TRBJ2-7	15	CATRLTLTGDYEQYF	TGTGCCACCAGGCTTACGCTGACAGGGGACTACGAGCAGTACTTC
TRBV30	-	-	TRBJ1-1	13	CAWTFRGGTEAFF	TGTGCCTGGACCTTCCGGGGGGGTACTGAAGCTTTCTTT
TRBV5-4	TRBD2	few	TRBJ2-3	16	CASSFPGGSETDTQYF	TGTGCCAGCAGCTTCCCCGGCGGGAGCGAAACTGATACGCAGTATTTT
TRBV9	-	-	TRBJ1-2	14	CASSVGMTGYGYTF	TGTGCCAGCAGCGTAGGCATGACAGGCTATGGCTACACCTTC
TRBV5-4	TRBD1	-	TRBJ2-3	17	CASSLDPPGGSTDTQYF	TGTGCCAGCAGCTTGGACCCCCCAGGGGGTAGCACAGATACGCAGTATTTT
TRBV6-4	TRBD1	few	TRBJ2-1	13	CASSLDRGYEQFF	TGTGCCAGCAGTCTGGACAGGGGGTATGAGCAGTTCTTC
TRBV12-5	TRBD2	few	TRBJ2-7	15	CASGSRLARSYEQYF	TGTGCTAGTGGTTCCCGACTAGCGCGTTCCTACGAGCAGTACTTC
TRBV7-8	-	-	TRBJ2-4	13	CASSLSGKNIQYF	TGTGCCAGCAGCTTAAGCGGCAAAAACATTCAGTACTTC
TRBV30	-	-	TRBJ1-2	14	CAWSVFGLNYGYTF	TGTGCCTGGAGTGTATTTGGACTTAACTATGGCTACACCTTC
TRBV4-1	TRBD2	few	TRBJ2-5	15	CASSPVAGAGETQYF	TGCGCCAGCAGCCCCGTAGCGGGAGCCGGGGAGACCCAGTACTTC
TRBV5-1	TRBD2	few	TRBJ2-7	17	CASSFGLGAGGPGEQYF	TGCGCCAGCAGCTTTGGCCTCGGAGCGGGAGGGCCGGGGGAGCAGTACTTC
TRBV4-1	TRBD2	-	TRBJ2-5	16	CASSQDPSSGSWAQYF	TGCGCCAGCAGCCAAGATCCGAGTAGCGGGAGCTGGGCCCAGTACTTC
TRBV10-3	TRBD1	few	TRBJ1-5	17	CAISESLTGGHEQPQHF	TGTGCCATCAGTGAGTCACTGACAGGGGGCCATGAGCAGCCCCAGCATTTT
TRBV10-3	-	-	TRBJ1-1	13	CAISPRGNTEAFF	TGTGCCATCAGTCCCCGGGGTAACACTGAAGCTTTCTTT
TRBV5-1	TRBD1	-	TRBJ1-2	17	CASSPGTGGDTYYGYTF	TGCGCCAGCAGCCCGGGGACAGGAGGAGACACTTACTATGGCTACACCTTC
TRBV28	-	-	TRBJ2-3	17	CASSFSYQSLGADTQYF	TGTGCCAGCAGTTTCTCTTATCAGAGTTTGGGCGCAGATACGCAGTATTTT
TRBV7-8	-	few	TRBJ2-1	16	CASSLASGEVSNEQFF	TGTGCCAGCAGCTTAGCGTCGGGGGAGGTATCGAATGAGCAGTTCTTC
TRBV2	-	few	TRBJ1-5	16	CASRLSTAREDQPQHF	TGTGCCAGCAGGTTATCCACTGCTAGGGAGGATCAGCCCCAGCATTTT
TRBV27	TRBD1	-	TRBJ2-3	14	CASCPVGRGDTQYF	TGTGCCAGCTGTCCTGTCGGCAGGGGGGATACGCAGTATTTT
TRBV11-2	TRBD2	-	TRBJ2-1	17	CASSYRSGTSHYNEQFF	TGTGCCAGCAGCTACAGATCTGGGACTAGTCACTACAATGAGCAGTTCTTC
TRBV5-1	TRBD2	-	TRBJ2-5	18	CASSQKRTSGRGQETQYF	TGCGCCAGCAGCCAAAAACGGACTAGCGGGAGAGGTCAAGAGACCCAGTACTTC
TRBV6-5	-	few	TRBJ1-2	14	CASSYPGPTRTYTF	TGTGCCAGCAGTTACCCAGGGCCCACAAGGACCTACACCTTC
TRBV19	-	-	TRBJ1-1	14	CASSTGIGNTEAFF	TGTGCCAGTAGTACAGGGATCGGGAACACTGAAGCTTTCTTT
TRBV10-3	TRBD1	few	TRBJ1-2	14	CAIGDRGGHYGYTF	TGTGCCATCGGGGACAGAGGAGGTCACTATGGCTACACCTTC
TRBV10-3	TRBD2	few	TRBJ2-1	15	CAIRSSGSAYNEQFF	TGTGCCATCAGAAGTAGCGGGAGCGCCTACAATGAGCAGTTCTTC
TRBV30	TRBD1	many	TRBJ2-7	12	CAWRGQGYEQYF	TGTGCCTGGAGGGGACAGGGCTACGAGCAGTACTTC
TRBV30	-	-	TRBJ2-5	17	CAWTIRGALGRGETQYF	TGTGCCTGGACCATTAGGGGGGCACTAGGGAGGGGAGAGACCCAGTACTTC
TRBV5-1	-	few	TRBJ2-3	14	CASSGAVRQDTQYF	TGCGCCAGCAGCGGAGCGGTCCGGCAAGATACGCAGTATTTT
TRBV30	-	-	TRBJ1-1	13	CAWSVLGNTEAFF	TGTGCCTGGAGTGTTCTAGGGAACACTGAAGCTTTCTTT
TRBV5-4	-	-	TRBJ2-1	15	CASSLAELVVDEQFF	TGTGCCAGCAGCTTGGCCGAGCTAGTGGTTGATGAGCAGTTCTTC
TRBV5-1	TRBD2	few	TRBJ2-7	16	CASSVASGGSSYEQYF	TGCGCCAGCAGTGTAGCTAGCGGGGGAAGCTCCTACGAGCAGTACTTC
TRBV29-1	-	-	TRBJ1-1	11	CSGRDTNRAFF	TGCAGCGGCCGGGACACCAATAGGGCTTTCTTT
TRBV5-6	TRBD1	-	TRBJ2-2	17	CASSSLRRTGPTGELFF	TGTGCCAGCAGCTCACTGCGTCGGACAGGCCCGACCGGGGAGCTGTTTTTT
TRBV18	TRBD2	-	TRBJ2-5	14	CASSPQGLAETQYF	TGTGCCAGCTCACCACAGGGACTAGCAGAGACCCAGTACTTC